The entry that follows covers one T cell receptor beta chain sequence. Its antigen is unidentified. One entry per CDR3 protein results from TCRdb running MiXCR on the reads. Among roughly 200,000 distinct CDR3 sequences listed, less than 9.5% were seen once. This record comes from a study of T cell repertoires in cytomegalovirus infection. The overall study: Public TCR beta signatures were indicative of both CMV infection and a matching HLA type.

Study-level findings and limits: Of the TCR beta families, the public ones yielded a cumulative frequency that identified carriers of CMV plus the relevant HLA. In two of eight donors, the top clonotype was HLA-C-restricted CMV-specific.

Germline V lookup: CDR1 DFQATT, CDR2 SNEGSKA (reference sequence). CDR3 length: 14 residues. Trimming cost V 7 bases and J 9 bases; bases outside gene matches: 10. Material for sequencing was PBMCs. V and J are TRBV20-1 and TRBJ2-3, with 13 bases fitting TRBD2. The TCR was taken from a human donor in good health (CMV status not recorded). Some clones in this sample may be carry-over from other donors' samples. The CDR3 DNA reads TGCAGTGGGGATCTGACTAGCGGGAGGAGGACGCAGTATTTT. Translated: CSGDLTSGRRTQYF.